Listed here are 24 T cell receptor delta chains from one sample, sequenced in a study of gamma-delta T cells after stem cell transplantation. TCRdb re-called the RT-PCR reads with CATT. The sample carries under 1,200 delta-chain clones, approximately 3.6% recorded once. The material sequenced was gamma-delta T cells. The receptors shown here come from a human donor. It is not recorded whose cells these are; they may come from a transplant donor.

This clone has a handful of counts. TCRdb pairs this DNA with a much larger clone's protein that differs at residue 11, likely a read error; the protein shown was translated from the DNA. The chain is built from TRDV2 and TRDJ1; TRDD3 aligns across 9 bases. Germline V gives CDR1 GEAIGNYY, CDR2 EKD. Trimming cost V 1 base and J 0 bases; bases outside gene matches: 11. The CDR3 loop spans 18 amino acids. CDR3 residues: CACDTVAGGSGDTDKLIF. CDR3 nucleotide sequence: TGTGCCTGTGACACGGTGGCTGGGGGATCAGGGGACACCGATAAACTCATCTTT.

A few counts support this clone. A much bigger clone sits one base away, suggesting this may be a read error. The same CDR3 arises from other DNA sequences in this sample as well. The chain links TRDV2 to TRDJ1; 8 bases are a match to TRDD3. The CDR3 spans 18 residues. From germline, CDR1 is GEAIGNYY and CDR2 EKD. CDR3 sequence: CACDTVPSRGIGRDKLIF. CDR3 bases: TGTGCCTGTGACACCGTTCCCTCCCGGGGGATAGGCCGAGATAAACTCATTTTT.

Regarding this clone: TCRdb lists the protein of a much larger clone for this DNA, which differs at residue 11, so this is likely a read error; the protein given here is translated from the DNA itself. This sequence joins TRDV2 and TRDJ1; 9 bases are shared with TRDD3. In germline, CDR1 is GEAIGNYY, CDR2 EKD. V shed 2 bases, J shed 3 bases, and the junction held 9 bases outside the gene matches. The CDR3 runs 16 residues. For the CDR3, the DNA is TGTGCCTGTGACAACTTGGGGGATAATCGGCCCGATAAACTCATCTTT. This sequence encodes CACDNLGDNRPDKLIF.

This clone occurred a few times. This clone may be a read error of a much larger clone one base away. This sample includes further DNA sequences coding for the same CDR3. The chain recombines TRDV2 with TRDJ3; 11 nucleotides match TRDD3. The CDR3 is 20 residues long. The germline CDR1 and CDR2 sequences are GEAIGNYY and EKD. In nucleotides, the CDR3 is TGTGCCTGTGACACCGGATGGGGGATACGAACCGGCTGGGACACCCGGCAGATGTTTTTC. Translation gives CACDTGWGIRTGWDTRQMFF.

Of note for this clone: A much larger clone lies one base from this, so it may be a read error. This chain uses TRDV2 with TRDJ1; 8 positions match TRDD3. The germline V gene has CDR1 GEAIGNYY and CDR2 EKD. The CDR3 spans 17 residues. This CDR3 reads CACDPVLGARYTDKPIF. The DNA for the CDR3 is TGTGCCTGTGACCCTGTACTGGGGGCCAGGTACACCGATAAACCCATCTTT.

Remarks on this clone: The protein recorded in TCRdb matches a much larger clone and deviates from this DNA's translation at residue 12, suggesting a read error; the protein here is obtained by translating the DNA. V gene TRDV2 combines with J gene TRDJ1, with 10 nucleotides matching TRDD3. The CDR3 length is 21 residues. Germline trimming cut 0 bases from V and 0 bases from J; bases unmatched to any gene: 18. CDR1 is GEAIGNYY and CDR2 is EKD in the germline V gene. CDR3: CACDTVNGLGDMTSNTDKLIF. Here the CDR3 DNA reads TGTGCCTGTGACACCGTAAACGGTCTGGGGGATATGACATCTAACACCGATAAACTCATCTTT.

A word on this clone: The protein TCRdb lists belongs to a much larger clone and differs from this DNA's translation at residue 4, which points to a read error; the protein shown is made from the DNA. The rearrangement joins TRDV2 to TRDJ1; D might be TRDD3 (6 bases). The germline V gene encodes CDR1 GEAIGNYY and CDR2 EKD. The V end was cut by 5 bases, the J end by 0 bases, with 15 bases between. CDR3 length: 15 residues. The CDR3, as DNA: TGTGCCTGTGGCTCCTTGGGGGGCAACACCGATAAACTCATCTTT. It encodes CACGSLGGNTDKLIF.

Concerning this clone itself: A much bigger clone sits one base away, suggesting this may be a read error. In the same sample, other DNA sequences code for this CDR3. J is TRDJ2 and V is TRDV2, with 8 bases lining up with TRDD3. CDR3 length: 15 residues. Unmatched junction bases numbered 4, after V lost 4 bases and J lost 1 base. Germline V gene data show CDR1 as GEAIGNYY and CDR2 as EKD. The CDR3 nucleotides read TGTGCCTGTGAACTGCTGGGGGATTTGACAGCACAACTCTTCTTT. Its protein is CACELLGDLTAQLFF.

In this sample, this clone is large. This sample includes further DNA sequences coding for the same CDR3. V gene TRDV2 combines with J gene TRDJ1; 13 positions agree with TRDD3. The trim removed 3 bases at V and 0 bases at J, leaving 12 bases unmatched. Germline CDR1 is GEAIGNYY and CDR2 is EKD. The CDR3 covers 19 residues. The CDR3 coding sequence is TGTGCCTGTGACGGGATACTGGGGGATACGCGGGCGGACACCGATAAACTCATCTTT. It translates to CACDGILGDTRADTDKLIF.

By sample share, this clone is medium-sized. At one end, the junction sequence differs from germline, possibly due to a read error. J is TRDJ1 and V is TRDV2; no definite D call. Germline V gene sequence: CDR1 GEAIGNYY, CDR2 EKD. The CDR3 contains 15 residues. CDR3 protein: CACDTVEGFVDNLIF. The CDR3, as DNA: TGTGCCTGTGACACCGTGGAGGGGTTTGTCGATAACCTCATCTTT.

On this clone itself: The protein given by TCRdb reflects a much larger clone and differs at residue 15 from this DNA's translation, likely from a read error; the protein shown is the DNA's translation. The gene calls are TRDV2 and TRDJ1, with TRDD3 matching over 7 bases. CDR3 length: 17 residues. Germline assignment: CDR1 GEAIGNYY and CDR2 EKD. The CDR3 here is CACDTVWGSQHTDKPIF. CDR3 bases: TGTGCCTGTGACACCGTCTGGGGGTCTCAACACACCGATAAACCCATCTTT.

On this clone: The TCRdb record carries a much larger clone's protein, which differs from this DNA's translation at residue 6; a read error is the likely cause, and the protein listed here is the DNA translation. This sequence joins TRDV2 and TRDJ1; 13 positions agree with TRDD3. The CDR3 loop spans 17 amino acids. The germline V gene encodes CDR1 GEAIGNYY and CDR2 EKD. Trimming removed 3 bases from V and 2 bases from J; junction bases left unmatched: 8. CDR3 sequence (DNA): TGTGCCTGTGACGCCGCACTGGGGGATACGCGAACCGATAAACTCATCTTT. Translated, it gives CACDAALGDTRTDKLIF.

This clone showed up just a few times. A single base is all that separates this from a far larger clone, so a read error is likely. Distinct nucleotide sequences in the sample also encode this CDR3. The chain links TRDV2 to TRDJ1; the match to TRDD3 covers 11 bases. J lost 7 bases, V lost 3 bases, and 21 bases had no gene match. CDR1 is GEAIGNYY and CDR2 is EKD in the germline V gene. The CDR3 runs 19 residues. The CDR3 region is CACDPMPGLGDTGGSKLIF. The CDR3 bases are TGTGCCTGTGACCCCATGCCCGGCCTGGGGGATACCGGAGGGTCTAAACTCATCTTT.

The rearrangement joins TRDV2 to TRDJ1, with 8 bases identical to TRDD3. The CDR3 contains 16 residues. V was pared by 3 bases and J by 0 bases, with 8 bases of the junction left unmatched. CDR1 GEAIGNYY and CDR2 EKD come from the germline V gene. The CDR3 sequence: CACDPVLGGNTDKLIF. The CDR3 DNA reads TGTGCCTGTGACCCTGTACTGGGGGGAAACACCGATAAACTCATCTTT.

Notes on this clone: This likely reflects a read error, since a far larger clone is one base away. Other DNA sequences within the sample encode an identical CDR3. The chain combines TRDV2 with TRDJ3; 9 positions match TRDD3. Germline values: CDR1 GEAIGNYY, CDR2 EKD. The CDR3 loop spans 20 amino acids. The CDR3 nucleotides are TGTGCCTGTGACGGTACTGGGGGAGGATCCCCCACCTGGGACACCCGGCAGATGTTTTTC. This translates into CACDGTGGGSPTWDTRQMFF.

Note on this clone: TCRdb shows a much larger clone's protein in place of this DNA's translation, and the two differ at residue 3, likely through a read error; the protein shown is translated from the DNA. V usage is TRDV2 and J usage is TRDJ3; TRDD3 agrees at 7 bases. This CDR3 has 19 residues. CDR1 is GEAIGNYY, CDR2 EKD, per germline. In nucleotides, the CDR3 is TGTGCCTATGACACCGCTGGGGGGGAACCTTCCTGGGACACCCGACAGATGTTTTTC. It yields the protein CAYDTAGGEPSWDTRQMFF.

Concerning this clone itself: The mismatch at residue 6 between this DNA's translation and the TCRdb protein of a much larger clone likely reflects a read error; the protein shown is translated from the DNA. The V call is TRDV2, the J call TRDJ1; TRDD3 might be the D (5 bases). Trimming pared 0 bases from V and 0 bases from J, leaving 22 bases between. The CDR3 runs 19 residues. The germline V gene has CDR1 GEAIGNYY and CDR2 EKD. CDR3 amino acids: CACDTGEGARGPYTDKLIF. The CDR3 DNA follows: TGTGCCTGTGACACCGGGGAGGGCGCAAGGGGACCGTACACCGATAAACTCATCTTT.

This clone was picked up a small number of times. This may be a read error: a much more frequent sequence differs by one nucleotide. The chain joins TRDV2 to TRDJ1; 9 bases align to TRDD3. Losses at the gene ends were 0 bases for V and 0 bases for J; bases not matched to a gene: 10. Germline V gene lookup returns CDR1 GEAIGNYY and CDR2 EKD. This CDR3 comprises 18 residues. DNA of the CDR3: TGTGCCTGTGACACCGCGGAACTGGGGGAGTTAAACACCGATAAACTCATCTTT. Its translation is CACDTAELGELNTDKLIF.

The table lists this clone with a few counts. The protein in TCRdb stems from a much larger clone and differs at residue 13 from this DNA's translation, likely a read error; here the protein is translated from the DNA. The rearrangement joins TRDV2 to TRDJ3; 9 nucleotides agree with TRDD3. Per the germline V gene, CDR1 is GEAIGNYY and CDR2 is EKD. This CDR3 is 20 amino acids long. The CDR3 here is CACDTAVLGDGSCDTRQMFF. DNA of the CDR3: TGTGCCTGTGACACAGCCGTACTGGGGGACGGCTCCTGTGACACCCGACAGATGTTTTTC.

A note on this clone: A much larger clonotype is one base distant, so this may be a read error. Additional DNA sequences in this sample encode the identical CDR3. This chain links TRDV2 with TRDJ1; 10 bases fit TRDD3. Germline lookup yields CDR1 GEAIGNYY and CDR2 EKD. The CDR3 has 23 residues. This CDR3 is CACDTVGPGGTGGSSSYTDKLIF. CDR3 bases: TGTGCCTGCGACACCGTGGGCCCAGGGGGTACTGGGGGATCCTCGTCTTACACCGATAAACTCATCTTT.

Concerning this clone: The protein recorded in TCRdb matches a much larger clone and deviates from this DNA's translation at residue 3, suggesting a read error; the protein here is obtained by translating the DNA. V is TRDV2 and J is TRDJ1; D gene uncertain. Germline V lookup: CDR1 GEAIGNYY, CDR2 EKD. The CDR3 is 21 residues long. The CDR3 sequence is CARDTLPVESGWKRHTDKLIF. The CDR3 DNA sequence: TGTGCCCGTGACACCCTCCCCGTTGAGAGTGGGTGGAAACGCCACACCGATAAACTCATCTTT.

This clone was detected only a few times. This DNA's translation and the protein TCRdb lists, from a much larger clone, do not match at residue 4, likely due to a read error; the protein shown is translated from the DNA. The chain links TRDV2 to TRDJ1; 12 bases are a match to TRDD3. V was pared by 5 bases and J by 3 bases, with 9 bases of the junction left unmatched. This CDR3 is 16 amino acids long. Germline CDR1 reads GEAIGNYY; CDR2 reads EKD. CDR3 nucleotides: TGTGCCTGTGGCGCCTTACTGGGGGATACTGCCGATAAACTCATCTTT. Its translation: CACGALLGDTADKLIF.

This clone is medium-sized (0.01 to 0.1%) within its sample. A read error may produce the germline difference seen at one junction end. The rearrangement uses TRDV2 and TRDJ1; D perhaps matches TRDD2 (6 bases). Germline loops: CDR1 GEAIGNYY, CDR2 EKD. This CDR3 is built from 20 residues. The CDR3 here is CACDTVSFLKAVGITDTLIF. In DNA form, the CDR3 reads TGTGCCTGTGACACCGTTTCTTTCCTAAAGGCTGTGGGTATCACCGATACACTCATCTTT.

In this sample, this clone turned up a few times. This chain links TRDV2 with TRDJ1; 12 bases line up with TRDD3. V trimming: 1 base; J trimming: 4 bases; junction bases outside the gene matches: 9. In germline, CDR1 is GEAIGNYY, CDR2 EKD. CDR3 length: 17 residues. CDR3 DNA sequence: TGTGCCTGTGACACGGTCGGGCTGGGGGATACGCTCGATAAACTCATCTTT. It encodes CACDTVGLGDTLDKLIF.